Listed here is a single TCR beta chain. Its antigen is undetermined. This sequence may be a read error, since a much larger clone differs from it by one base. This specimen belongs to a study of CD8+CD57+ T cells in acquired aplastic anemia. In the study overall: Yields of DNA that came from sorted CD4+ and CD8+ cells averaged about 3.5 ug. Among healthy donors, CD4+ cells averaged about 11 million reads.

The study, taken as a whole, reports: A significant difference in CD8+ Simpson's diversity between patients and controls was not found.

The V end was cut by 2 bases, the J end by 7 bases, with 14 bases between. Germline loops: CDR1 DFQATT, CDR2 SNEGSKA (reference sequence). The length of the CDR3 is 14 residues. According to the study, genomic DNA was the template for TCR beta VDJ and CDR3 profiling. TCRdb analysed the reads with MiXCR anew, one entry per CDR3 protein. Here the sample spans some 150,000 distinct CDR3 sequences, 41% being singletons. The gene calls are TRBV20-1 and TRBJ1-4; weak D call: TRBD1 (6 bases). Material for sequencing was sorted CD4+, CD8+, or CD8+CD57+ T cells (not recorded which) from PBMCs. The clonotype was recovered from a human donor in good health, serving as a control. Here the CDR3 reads CSARYRGAGEKLFF. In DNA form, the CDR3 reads TGCAGTGCTAGATATCGGGGGGCGGGTGAAAAACTGTTTTTT.